This is a list of T cell receptor beta chains from one sample in a study of blood T cell repertoires in COVID-19. Some clones are missing from TCRdb's copy, which holds only in-frame ones; the method was immunoSEQ multiplex PCR. This sample has around 300,000 clones, with approximately 87% found just once. The source material was PBMCs or T cells enriched from blood (not recorded which). These receptors originate from a woman between 25 and 40 years old who had recovered from COVID-19. Both conserved end residues are part of each CDR3. Fields, in order: CDR3 DNA, CDR3 protein, clone size, D gene, J gene, V gene. The D gene is left open where the match is weak. Clone size is not always given. Where it is, it says once, few, many or a class for expanded clones.

TGTGCCAGCAGGCCGACAGGGAAGGGCAACTATGGCTACACCTTC CASRPTGKGNYGYTF . TRBD1 TRBJ1-2 TRBV28
TGTGCCAGCAGTCGGACAGGACGTGAAGCTTTCTTT CASSRTGREAFF . TRBD1 TRBJ1-1 TRBV6-5
TGTGCCAGCAGCTCCGCGAGCCGGGACAGGGTTCGTGGCTACACCTTC CASSSASRDRVRGYTF . TRBD1 TRBJ1-2 TRBV27
TGTGCCAGCAGGAGGGGTAGCGGGGTCCAAGAGACCCAGTACTTC CASRRGSGVQETQYF . TRBD2 TRBJ2-5 TRBV6-5
TGTGCCAGCAGCTTAGCCGCCCTCCAGGTCGGCTATCAGCCCCAGCATTTT CASSLAALQVGYQPQHF . . TRBJ1-5 TRBV7-8
TGTGCCAGTAGTGCACCGGGGGACAGCCATAGTTACTCTGGAAACACCATATATTTT CASSAPGDSHSYSGNTIYF . TRBD1 TRBJ1-3 TRBV19
TGTGCCAGCAGTTTTACCAGCGAAGAGACCCAGTACTTC CASSFTSEETQYF . . TRBJ2-5 TRBV12-3/TRBV12-4
TGTGCCAGTAGTATCGGGCCGGGAGACCTTAAAAGGAATTCACCCCTCCACTTT CASSIGPGDLKRNSPLHF . . TRBJ1-6 TRBV19
TGTGCCAGCAGTTACCGACTAGCGGCCACCTACGAGCAGTACTTC CASSYRLAATYEQYF . TRBD2 TRBJ2-7 TRBV6-2/TRBV6-3
TGTGCCAGCTCACGGGACTATATCTCCTACGAGCAGTACTTC CASSRDYISYEQYF few TRBD2 TRBJ2-7 TRBV18
TGTGCCATCCGAAGACTGATGAACACTGAAGCTTTCTTT CAIRRLMNTEAFF . . TRBJ1-1 TRBV10-3
TGTGCCAGCTCACCACCAGGACAGGGTGGTAGCACCATATATTTT CASSPPGQGGSTIYF . TRBD1 TRBJ1-3 TRBV18
TGTGCCAGCAGCTTAGGGTCCGGTTTTCGGGGCTACACCTTC CASSLGSGFRGYTF . . TRBJ1-2 TRBV11-2
TGCACCAGCAGCCAAGAGGGGACTAGCGGTCCGGGTGAGCAGTTCTTC CTSSQEGTSGPGEQFF . . TRBJ2-1 TRBV1
TGTGCCAGCAGCCAAGTGACCGGGACAGGGGTGACCCAGTACTTC CASSQVTGTGVTQYF . TRBD1 TRBJ2-5 TRBV14
TGTGCCAGCAGCTACAACAAACCGGGACAGTATAACTATGGCTACACCTTC CASSYNKPGQYNYGYTF few TRBD1 TRBJ1-2 TRBV7-9
TGTGCCAGCAGTGAGGGGAGATTGTTAGCGGGTATAACAGATACGCAGTATTTT CASSEGRLLAGITDTQYF . TRBD2 TRBJ2-3 TRBV25-1
TGCGCCAGCAGAGGAGGCAGTCAATCTGGTGGGGCCAACGTCCTGACTTTC CASRGGSQSGGANVLTF . . TRBJ2-6 TRBV5-1
TGTGCCACCCGGCGGGCCCTGCCCTACAATGAGCAGTTCTTC CATRRALPYNEQFF . . TRBJ2-1 TRBV6-6
TGTGCCAGCAGTTACGCCCGGGGGGGCAGGGAGACCCAGTACTTC CASSYARGGRETQYF few TRBD2 TRBJ2-5 TRBV6-5
TGTGCCAGCAGCTCCCGGGTGAACACCGGGGAGCTGTTTTTT CASSSRVNTGELFF . . TRBJ2-2 TRBV9
TGTGCCTGGAGTTATGCAGCTAATGAAAAACTGTTTTTT CAWSYAANEKLFF . . TRBJ1-4 TRBV30
TGTGCCAGCAGTGAGGGACAGGGGGCCTACGAGCAGTACTTC CASSEGQGAYEQYF many TRBD1 TRBJ2-7 TRBV6-4
TGTGCCAGCAGCCACGCAGGGGGGAACACTGAAGCTTTCTTT CASSHAGGNTEAFF . TRBD1 TRBJ1-1 TRBV3-1/TRBV3-2
TGTGCCAGCGACAGATCCACCGGGGAGCTGTTTTTT CASDRSTGELFF . . TRBJ2-2 TRBV2
TGTGCCACCAGACGGGAAGCCTACAATGAGCAGTTCTTC CATRREAYNEQFF . . TRBJ2-1 TRBV19
TGTGCCAGTAGTCCCGGGACAGGGTACTACGAGCAGTACTTC CASSPGTGYYEQYF . TRBD1 TRBJ2-7 TRBV19
TGTGCCAGCAGCTTCACTAGCGGGGGGGACTACGAGCAGTACTTC CASSFTSGGDYEQYF . TRBD2 TRBJ2-7 TRBV11-2
TGTGCCAGTAGCGAAAGGGGGGACAGCATATCCTACGAGCAGTACTTC CASSERGDSISYEQYF . . TRBJ2-7 TRBV19
TGCGCCAGCAGTCCCCTCCGACAGTCCTACGAGCAGTACTTC CASSPLRQSYEQYF . . TRBJ2-7 TRBV4-1
TGTGCCAGCAGTTCAGGACAGGGCCTTAATTCGAACACTGATGCTTTCTTT CASSSGQGLNSNTDAFF . TRBD1 TRBJ1-1 TRBV28
TGTGCCAGCAGTTCCGACGGGACAGGGGAAGCTTTCTTT CASSSDGTGEAFF . TRBD1 TRBJ1-1 TRBV6-5
TGTGCCAGCTCAAGAGACAGGGCGGAAAACACTGAAGCTTTCTTT CASSRDRAENTEAFF . TRBD1 TRBJ1-1 TRBV18
TGTGCCAGCAGTGAAGGGACAGGGCGCGGCTACACCTTC CASSEGTGRGYTF . TRBD1 TRBJ1-2 TRBV6-1
TGTGCCAGCAGTACTAATCCGAAAGGGGGGGCTTTCACAGATACGCAGTATTTT CASSTNPKGGAFTDTQYF . . TRBJ2-3 TRBV6-2/TRBV6-3
TGTGCCAGCAGTGATGCGGAACAGGGGGAGCGGCCCCAGCATTTT CASSDAEQGERPQHF . TRBD1 TRBJ1-5 TRBV2
TGTGCCAGTAGTATAGATCGTGACTATGGCTACACCTTC CASSIDRDYGYTF . . TRBJ1-2 TRBV19
TGTGCCATCAGAGGCGGGGGTCAAGAGACCCAGTACTTC CAIRGGGQETQYF . TRBD2 TRBJ2-5 TRBV10-3
TGCGCCAGCAGCTTGGAGGGACAGGGGTACGATGGCTACACCTTC CASSLEGQGYDGYTF once TRBD1 TRBJ1-2 TRBV5-1
TGCGCCAGCAGCCAGACAGAAAGCTCCTACGAGCAGTACTTC CASSQTESSYEQYF . . TRBJ2-7 TRBV4-1
TGTGCCAGCAGCTCGACGCGGGGTAGCCGTAATACGCAGTATTTT CASSSTRGSRNTQYF once . TRBJ2-3 TRBV5-4
TGTGCCAGCAGCTTAGCCGGGACACCAACCTACGAGCAGTACTTC CASSLAGTPTYEQYF . . TRBJ2-7 TRBV11-2
TGTGCCAGCACCCTAGCGGGGGGCCTCTACGAGCAGTACTTC CASTLAGGLYEQYF . TRBD2 TRBJ2-7 TRBV2
TGCGCCAGCAGCCCTGGAGGGGCGGAAGAAAAACTGTTTTTT CASSPGGAEEKLFF . . TRBJ1-4 TRBV5-1
TGTGCCAGCAGTTTTGTATCGTCCGGGGAGCTGTTTTTT CASSFVSSGELFF . . TRBJ2-2 TRBV6-2/TRBV6-3
TGTGCCAGCAGCTCGACACGGGGATACGAGCAGTACTTC CASSSTRGYEQYF . . TRBJ2-7 TRBV7-2
TGTGCCATCAGTGCGGGTGAAAAACTGTTTTTT CAISAGEKLFF . . TRBJ1-4 TRBV10-3
TGTGCCAGCAGTGATCTTGGGGGGGACCACAATGAGCAGTTCTTC CASSDLGGDHNEQFF . TRBD2 TRBJ2-1 TRBV25-1
TGTGCCAGTAGTGTTAGACTGGCCAACTATGGCTACACCTTC CASSVRLANYGYTF . . TRBJ1-2 TRBV19
TGTGCCAGCTCACCGGGGGACAGGGGGGATGGCTACACCTTC CASSPGDRGDGYTF . TRBD1 TRBJ1-2 TRBV18
TGTGCCAGCAGTTTAAATGGACAGGGGGATGGCTACACCTTC CASSLNGQGDGYTF . TRBD1 TRBJ1-2 TRBV7-6
TGTGCCAGCAGCCAAGATAGACATCACAACTATGGCTACACCTTC CASSQDRHHNYGYTF . . TRBJ1-2 TRBV3-1/TRBV3-2
TGTGCCAGCAGTTTATGGAGGGCCCTAGGAGGAAACACCATATATTTT CASSLWRALGGNTIYF . . TRBJ1-3 TRBV28
TGTGCCAGCAGTTACTCTTGGAGGGATACGCAGTATTTT CASSYSWRDTQYF . . TRBJ2-3 TRBV6-2/TRBV6-3
TGTGCCAGCAGTAGCGACGGAAACTATGGCTACACCTTC CASSSDGNYGYTF . . TRBJ1-2 TRBV2
TGCGCCAGCAGCCTTACAGGGACTGAAGCTTTCTTT CASSLTGTEAFF few . TRBJ1-1 TRBV10-1